The clone carrying this TCR beta chain was observed many times. The data derive from a study of T cells after posttransplantation cyclophosphamide. J gave up 9 bases and V 4 bases, and 2 bases lay outside the gene matches. The CDR3 runs 14 residues. The germline CDR1 and CDR2 sequences are LGHNA and YNFKEQ. Busulfan-fludarabine conditioning, marrow transplant, and cyclophosphamide on days +3 and +4 were administered. Some clones are missing from TCRdb's copy, which holds only in-frame ones; the method was immunoSEQ multiplex PCR. The sample was found to contain about 14,000 clones, and every one recurs.

Sequenced here: PBMCs, sampled about 1,000 days after allogeneic stem cell transplant with posttransplant cyclophosphamide. This TCR derives from a female patient aged 35 to 55 who received an allogeneic stem cell transplant from a related donor, was CMV-positive, and had no GVHD. Some T cells may trace back to the graft donor. The V call is TRBV4-2, the J call TRBJ1-6, with 11 bases aligning to TRBD1. The CDR3: CASSPDRGLSPLHF. CDR3 coding DNA: TGTGCCAGCAGCCCGGACAGGGGGCTTTCACCCCTCCACTTT.